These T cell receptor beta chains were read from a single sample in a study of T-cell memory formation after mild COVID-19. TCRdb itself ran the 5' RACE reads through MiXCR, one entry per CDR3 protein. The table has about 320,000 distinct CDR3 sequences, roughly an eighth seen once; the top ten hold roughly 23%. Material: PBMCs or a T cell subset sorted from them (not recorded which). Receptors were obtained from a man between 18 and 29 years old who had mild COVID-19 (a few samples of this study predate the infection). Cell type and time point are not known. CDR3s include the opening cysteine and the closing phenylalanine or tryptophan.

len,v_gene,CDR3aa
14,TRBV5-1,CASSPGHRLETQYF
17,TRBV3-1,CASSQIGRGARTGELFF
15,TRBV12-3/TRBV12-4,CASSFQGIIQETQYF
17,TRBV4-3,CASSQDVPGANTGELFF
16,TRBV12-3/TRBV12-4,CASRSRSTPESNEQFF
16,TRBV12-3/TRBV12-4,CASRTTGGTLGQPQHF
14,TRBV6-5,CASSYSSGGTEAFF
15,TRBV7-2,CASSSDRGQENIQYF
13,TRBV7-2,CASSLKGNYGYTF
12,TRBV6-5,CASRLRVGEAFF
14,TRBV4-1,CASSSGRAGTEAFF
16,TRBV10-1,CASSAIGTGGTGELFF
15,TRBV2,CATSYGGESTGELFF
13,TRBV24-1,CATSEAGANVLTF
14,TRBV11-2,CASSQDRLNTEAFF
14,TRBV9,CASSVGGDPDTQYF
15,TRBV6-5,CASSYRVSGGREQYF
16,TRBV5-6,CASSWGQGDIADTQYF
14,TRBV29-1,CSVGGGRVTDTQYF
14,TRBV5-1,CASSLDPTDYEAFF
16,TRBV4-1,CASSQEMVRVGQPQHF
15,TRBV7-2,CASTQTLSTNYGYTF